A selection of T cell receptor beta chains follows, all from one sample in a study of Ad26.COV2.S vaccination and SARS-CoV-2 variants. The table came from immunoSEQ multiplex PCR; TCRdb's copy has only in-frame clones and leaves some out. The sample has 350,000 to 500,000 clones, approximately 90% seen once; the top ten hold around 3.6%. Sequenced material: peripheral blood, taken in a trial of Ad26.COV2.S vaccine versus placebo. The receptors derive from a person aged 18-65 years who received the Ad26.COV2.S COVID-19 vaccine or a placebo. Each CDR3 is given with its conserved first and last residue. Each record gives: CDR3 length, V gene, D gene, clone size, J gene, CDR3 protein, CDR3 DNA. D genes are given only for firm matches. Expanded clones are given a class, and other clones once, few, many or no size at all.

13,TRBV30,NA,NA,TRBJ1-5,CAWSVGINQPQHF,TGTGCCTGGAGTGTCGGAATCAATCAGCCCCAGCATTTT
12,TRBV27,NA,NA,TRBJ1-6,CASSNENSPLHF,TGTGCCAGCAGTAACGAGAATTCACCCCTCCACTTT
12,TRBV30,NA,NA,TRBJ1-1,CAWSKRGTEAFF,TGTGCCTGGAGCAAGAGGGGGACTGAAGCTTTCTTT
16,TRBV7-9,NA,NA,TRBJ2-5,CASRDFLAEYQETQYF,TGTGCCAGCCGAGATTTTTTAGCGGAGTACCAAGAGACCCAGTACTTC
13,TRBV7-3,NA,NA,TRBJ2-7,CASSRTGSYEQYF,TGTGCCAGCAGTCGCACAGGATCCTACGAGCAGTACTTC
15,TRBV6-2/TRBV6-3,NA,NA,TRBJ2-1,CASSHLPSEGVEQFF,TGTGCCAGCAGTCACCTCCCTTCCGAAGGTGTAGAGCAGTTCTTC
13,TRBV9,NA,once,TRBJ2-7,CASSGHRDHEQYF,TGTGCCAGCAGCGGCCACCGGGACCACGAGCAGTACTTC
15,TRBV24-1,TRBD2,NA,TRBJ2-3,CATSDLSGGTDTQYF,TGTGCCACCAGTGACCTTAGCGGGGGGACAGATACGCAGTATTTT
14,TRBV7-9,NA,NA,TRBJ2-7,CASSFSVVLYEQYF,TGTGCCAGCAGCTTTTCAGTAGTACTCTACGAGCAGTACTTC
17,TRBV12-5,NA,NA,TRBJ2-2,CASGSDKGRKNTGELFF,TGTGCTAGTGGTTCCGATAAGGGACGGAAGAACACCGGGGAGCTGTTTTTT
11,TRBV20-1,NA,NA,TRBJ2-1,CSANGYNEQFF,TGCAGTGCTAATGGCTACAATGAGCAGTTCTTC
13,TRBV6-5,NA,few,TRBJ1-2,CASSYSGERGYTF,TGTGCCAGCAGTTACTCGGGGGAGCGGGGCTACACCTTC
13,TRBV9,NA,NA,TRBJ2-7,CASSVAFQGDQYF,TGTGCCAGCAGCGTAGCCTTCCAGGGAGATCAGTACTTC
18,TRBV24-1,TRBD1,NA,TRBJ2-1,CATSDGGTGVSFSDEQFF,TGTGCCACCAGTGACGGGGGGACAGGGGTTTCATTTAGCGATGAGCAGTTCTTC
14,TRBV5-6,TRBD1,once,TRBJ2-1,CASSLWTGPNEQFF,TGTGCCAGCAGCCTCTGGACAGGTCCGAATGAGCAGTTCTTC
15,TRBV19,TRBD1,NA,TRBJ2-5,CASSIEDREEETQYF,TGTGCCAGTAGTATTGAGGACAGGGAGGAAGAGACCCAGTACTTC
12,TRBV19,NA,NA,TRBJ1-1,CASSILGRGAFF,TGTGCCAGTAGTATTTTAGGGCGAGGAGCTTTCTTT
18,TRBV9,NA,once,TRBJ1-3,CASSVAVWGQGPGNTIYF,TGTGCCAGCAGCGTGGCTGTTTGGGGACAAGGCCCTGGAAACACCATATATTTT
12,TRBV6-5,NA,NA,TRBJ2-3,CASSYSGDTQYF,TGTGCCAGCAGTTACTCGGGAGATACGCAGTATTTT
14,TRBV5-4,TRBD1,NA,TRBJ2-5,CASSPGTVQETQYF,TGTGCCAGCAGTCCCGGGACAGTTCAAGAGACCCAGTACTTC
15,TRBV11-2,NA,NA,TRBJ1-6,CASSLGGYDNSPLHF,TGTGCCAGCAGCTTAGGAGGGTACGATAATTCACCCCTCCACTTT
12,TRBV12-3/TRBV12-4,NA,NA,TRBJ1-1,CASSPGSTEAFF,TGTGCCAGCAGCCCCGGCTCCACTGAAGCTTTCTTT
16,TRBV18,NA,NA,TRBJ2-1,CASSPLSRGVYNEQFF,TGTGCCAGCTCACCATTATCAAGGGGGGTTTACAATGAGCAGTTCTTC
15,TRBV5-4,TRBD2,NA,TRBJ2-7,CASTRGLAGAYEQYF,TGTGCCAGCACCAGGGGACTAGCGGGGGCCTACGAGCAGTACTTC
12,TRBV7-2,NA,NA,TRBJ1-6,CASTPGHSPLHF,TGTGCCAGCACCCCCGGGCATTCACCCCTCCACTTT
14,TRBV30,NA,NA,TRBJ2-2,CAWSGGHRTGELFF,TGTGCCTGGAGTGGGGGACACCGCACCGGGGAGCTGTTTTTT
17,TRBV4-3,TRBD2,NA,TRBJ2-7,CASSPARGRGDPYEQYF,TGCGCCAGCAGCCCCGCCCGGGGCCGGGGGGACCCCTACGAGCAGTACTTC
16,TRBV7-2,TRBD1,few,TRBJ2-1,CASSYNPGQGVHEQFF,TGTGCCAGCAGCTACAATCCCGGACAGGGCGTCCATGAGCAGTTCTTC
15,TRBV7-9,NA,NA,TRBJ1-3,CASSLDRSSGNTIYF,TGTGCCAGCAGCCTAGACAGGAGCTCTGGAAACACCATATATTTT
15,TRBV19,TRBD1,NA,TRBJ1-2,CASGDRGKWSYGYTF,TGTGCCAGCGGGGACAGGGGGAAATGGAGCTATGGCTACACCTTC
13,TRBV29-1,TRBD1,few,TRBJ2-7,CSGIVAGGYEQYF,TGCAGCGGCATTGTGGCAGGGGGCTACGAGCAGTACTTC
13,TRBV29-1,NA,NA,TRBJ2-1,CSAIRADYNEQFF,TGCAGCGCCATCCGGGCGGACTACAATGAGCAGTTCTTC